The clone carrying this T cell receptor beta chain appeared once. Antigen: not known. These data are taken from a study of regulatory T cells in long-lasting Graves disease. General study results and limits: Persistent disease favored TRBV28, TRBJ1-2 and TRBJ2-5.

The sample's time point: persistent/refractory GD, antithyroid drugs over 5 years with positive TRAb. The authors made the TCR library using RNA they extracted from PBMCs. The TCR beta library used iRepertoire HTBI primers with Arm-PCR amplification of CDR3. One entry per CDR3 protein results from TCRdb running MiXCR on the multiplex PCR reads. The table shows 360,000 or so distinct CDR3 sequences, with more than 20% occurring only once. CDR3 length equals 17 residues. V shed 5 bases and J 3 bases; nucleotides not matched to a gene: 8. Germline CDR1 reads SGHAT; CDR2 reads FQNNGV. This clonotype was obtained from a middle-aged woman with Graves disease. This chain connects TRBV11-2 to TRBJ2-3; 13 nucleotides align to TRBD2. The material was peripheral blood mononuclear cells (PBMCs), obtained when the disease was refractory, from a patient treated with antithyroid drugs. The CDR3 DNA reads TGTGCCAGCAGCCTTTGGACTAGCGGGAGCGAGACAGATACGCAGTATTTT. This gives the protein CASSLWTSGSETDTQYF.